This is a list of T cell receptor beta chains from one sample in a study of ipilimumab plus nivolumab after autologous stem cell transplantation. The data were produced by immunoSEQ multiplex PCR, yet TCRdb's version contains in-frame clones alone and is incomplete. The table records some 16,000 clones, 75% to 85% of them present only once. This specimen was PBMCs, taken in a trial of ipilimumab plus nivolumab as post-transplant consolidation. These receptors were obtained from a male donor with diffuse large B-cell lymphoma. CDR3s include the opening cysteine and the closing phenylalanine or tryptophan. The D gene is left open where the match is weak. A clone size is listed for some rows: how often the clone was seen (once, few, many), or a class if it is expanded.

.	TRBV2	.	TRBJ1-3	CASNQGGGPSGNTIYF	TGTGCCAGCAACCAAGGGGGAGGGCCCTCTGGAAACACCATATATTTT
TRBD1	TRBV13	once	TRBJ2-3	CASSLRGFTDTQYF	TGTGCCAGCAGCCTCAGGGGGTTCACAGATACGCAGTATTTT
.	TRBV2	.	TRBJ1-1	CASRSMNTEAFF	TGTGCCAGCAGATCCATGAACACTGAAGCTTTCTTT
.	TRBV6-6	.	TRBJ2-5	CASRDRGGGRRETQYF	TGTGCCAGCAGGGACCGGGGTGGGGGTCGCAGGGAGACCCAGTACTTC
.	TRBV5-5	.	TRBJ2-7	CASSLGDSSYEQYF	TGTGCCAGCAGCTTGGGAGACAGCTCCTACGAGCAGTACTTC
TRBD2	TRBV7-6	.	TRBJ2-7	CASSHSGGGYEQYF	TGTGCCAGCAGCCATAGCGGGGGTGGCTACGAGCAGTACTTC
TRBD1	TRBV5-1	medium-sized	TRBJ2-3	CASSPRDRYTDTQYF	TGCGCCAGCAGTCCCCGGGACAGGTACACAGATACGCAGTATTTT
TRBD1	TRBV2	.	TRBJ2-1	CASSPTSTTGEFF	TGTGCCAGCAGCCCAACCTCAACGACAGGGGAGTTCTTC
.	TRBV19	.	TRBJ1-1	CASSIRAGSSEAFF	TGTGCCAGTAGTATCAGGGCCGGTTCTTCTGAAGCTTTCTTT
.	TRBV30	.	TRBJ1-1	CAWRVLGQLGHKNTEAFF	TGTGCCTGGAGAGTTCTGGGCCAACTCGGACATAAGAACACTGAAGCTTTCTTT
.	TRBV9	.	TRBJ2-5	CASSVAQGLYQETQYF	TGTGCCAGCAGCGTAGCCCAGGGTCTGTACCAAGAGACCCAGTACTTC
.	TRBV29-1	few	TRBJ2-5	CSVEPGPQETQYF	TGCAGCGTTGAACCCGGGCCACAAGAGACCCAGTACTTC
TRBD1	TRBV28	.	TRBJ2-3	CASSLGQAETDTQYF	TGTGCCAGCAGCCTTGGACAGGCGGAGACAGATACGCAGTATTTT
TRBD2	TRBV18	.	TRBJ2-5	CASSLLLAGQETQYF	TGTGCCAGCTCACTACTCTTAGCGGGGCAAGAGACCCAGTACTTC
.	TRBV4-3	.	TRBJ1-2	CASSQEPTVYGYTF	TGCGCCAGCAGCCAAGAGCCGACGGTCTATGGCTACACCTTC
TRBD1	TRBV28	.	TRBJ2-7	CASSTGTGEYF	TGTGCCAGCAGCACCGGGACAGGGGAGTACTTC
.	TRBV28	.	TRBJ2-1	CASSLYPAGFSYNEQFF	TGTGCCAGCAGTTTATACCCGGCGGGGTTCTCCTACAATGAGCAGTTCTTC
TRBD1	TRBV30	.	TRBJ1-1	CAWNDRGGLSTEAFF	TGTGCCTGGAATGACAGGGGGGGGTTAAGCACTGAAGCTTTCTTT
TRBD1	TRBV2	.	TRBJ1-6	CASSLTGWGSPLHF	TGTGCCAGCAGCCTGACAGGGTGGGGTTCACCCCTCCACTTT
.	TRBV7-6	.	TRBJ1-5	CASSLMDGSNQPQHF	TGTGCCAGCAGCTTAATGGACGGGAGCAATCAGCCCCAGCATTTT
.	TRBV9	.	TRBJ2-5	CASSVVGGVGETQYF	TGTGCCAGCAGCGTAGTTGGGGGAGTAGGCGAGACCCAGTACTTC
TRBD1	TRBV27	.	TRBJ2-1	CASIARISGTGLYNEQFF	TGTGCCAGCATCGCCAGAATCTCCGGGACAGGGCTTTACAATGAGCAGTTCTTC
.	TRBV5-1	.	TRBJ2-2	CASSQQGIRELFF	TGCGCCAGCAGCCAACAGGGTATCCGGGAGCTGTTTTTT
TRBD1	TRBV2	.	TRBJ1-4	CASTYGTGGTNEKLFF	TGTGCCAGCACCTATGGGACAGGGGGGACTAATGAAAAACTGTTTTTT
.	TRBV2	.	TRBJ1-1	CASQAGGYTEAFF	TGTGCCAGTCAAGCGGGGGGATACACTGAAGCTTTCTTT
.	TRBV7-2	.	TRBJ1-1	CASSWDDGGRTEAFF	TGTGCCAGCAGCTGGGATGATGGGGGCAGGACTGAAGCTTTCTTT
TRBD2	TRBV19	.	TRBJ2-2	CASSISGAGTGELFF	TGTGCCAGTAGTATAAGCGGGGCGGGGACCGGGGAGCTGTTTTTT
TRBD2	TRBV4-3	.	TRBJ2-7	CASSQVWGGYWYEQYF	TGCGCCAGCAGCCAAGTTTGGGGGGGGTACTGGTACGAGCAGTACTTC
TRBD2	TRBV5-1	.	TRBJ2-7	CASSFLVAGAYEQYF	TGCGCCAGCAGCTTTCTCGTAGCGGGGGCCTACGAGCAGTACTTC
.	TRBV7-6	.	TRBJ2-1	CASSPEGRGYNEQFF	TGTGCCAGCAGCCCAGAGGGCCGTGGATACAATGAGCAGTTCTTC
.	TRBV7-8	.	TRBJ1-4	CASQNPARANEKLFF	TGTGCCAGCCAAAACCCGGCCAGAGCTAATGAAAAACTGTTTTTT
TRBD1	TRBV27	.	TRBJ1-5	CATARSTGAYNQPQHF	TGTGCCACCGCGAGGTCGACAGGGGCGTACAATCAGCCCCAGCATTTT